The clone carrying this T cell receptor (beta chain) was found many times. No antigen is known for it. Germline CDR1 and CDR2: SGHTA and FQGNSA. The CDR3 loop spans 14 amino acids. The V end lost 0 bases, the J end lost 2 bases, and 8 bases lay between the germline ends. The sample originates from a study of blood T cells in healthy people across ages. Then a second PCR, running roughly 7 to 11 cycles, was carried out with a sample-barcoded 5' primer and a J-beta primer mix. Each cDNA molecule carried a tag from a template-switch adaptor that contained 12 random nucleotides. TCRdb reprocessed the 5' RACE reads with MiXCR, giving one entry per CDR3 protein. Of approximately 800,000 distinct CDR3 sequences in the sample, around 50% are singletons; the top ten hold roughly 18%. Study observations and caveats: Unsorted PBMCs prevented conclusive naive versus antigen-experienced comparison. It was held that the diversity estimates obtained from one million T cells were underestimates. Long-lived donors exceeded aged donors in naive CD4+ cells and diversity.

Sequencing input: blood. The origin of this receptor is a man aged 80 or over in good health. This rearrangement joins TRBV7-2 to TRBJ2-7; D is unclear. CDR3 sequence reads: CASSLAARAYEQYF. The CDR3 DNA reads TGTGCCAGCAGCTTAGCGGCCAGAGCCTACGAGCAGTACTTC.